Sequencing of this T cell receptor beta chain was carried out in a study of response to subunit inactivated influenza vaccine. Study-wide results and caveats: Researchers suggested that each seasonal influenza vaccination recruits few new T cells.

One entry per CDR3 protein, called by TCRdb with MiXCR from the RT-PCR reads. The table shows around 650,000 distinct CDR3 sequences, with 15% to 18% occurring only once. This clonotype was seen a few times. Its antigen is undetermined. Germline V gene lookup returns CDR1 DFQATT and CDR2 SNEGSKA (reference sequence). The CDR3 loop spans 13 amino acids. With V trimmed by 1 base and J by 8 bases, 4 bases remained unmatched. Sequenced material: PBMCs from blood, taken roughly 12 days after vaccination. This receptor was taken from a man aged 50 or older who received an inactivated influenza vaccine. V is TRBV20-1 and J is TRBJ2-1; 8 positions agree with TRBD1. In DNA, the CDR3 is TGCAGTGCTAGAGGTCAGGGGGCCCATGAGCAGTTCTTC. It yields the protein CSARGQGAHEQFF.